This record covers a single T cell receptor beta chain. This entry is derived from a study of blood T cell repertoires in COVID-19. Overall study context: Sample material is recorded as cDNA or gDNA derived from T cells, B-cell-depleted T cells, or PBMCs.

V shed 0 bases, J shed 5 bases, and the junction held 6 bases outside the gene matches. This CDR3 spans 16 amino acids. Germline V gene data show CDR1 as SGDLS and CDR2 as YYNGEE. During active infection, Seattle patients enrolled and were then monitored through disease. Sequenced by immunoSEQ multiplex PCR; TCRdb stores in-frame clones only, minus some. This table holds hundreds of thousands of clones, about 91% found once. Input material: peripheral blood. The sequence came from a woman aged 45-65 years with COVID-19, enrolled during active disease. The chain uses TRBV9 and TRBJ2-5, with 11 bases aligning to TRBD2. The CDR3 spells CASSVGIAGGQETQYF. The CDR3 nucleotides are TGTGCCAGCAGCGTAGGAATAGCGGGGGGGCAGGAGACCCAGTACTTC.